The entry below gives a single TCR beta chain sequence along with its context. The V end was cut by 4 bases, the J end by 0 bases, with 7 bases between. CDR1 SGHTA and CDR2 FQGTGA come from the germline V gene. This CDR3 has 15 residues. The entry originates in a study of control samples from healthy donors and cancer patients. Measured with immunoSEQ multiplex PCR; TCRdb has only the in-frame clones, and not every one. The data hold about 410,000 clones, with about nine tenths observed a single time. The rearrangement uses TRBV7-3 and TRBJ2-6; D is unresolved. Sequencing input: PBMCs. The sequence was obtained from a man in his forties with head and neck cancer. In DNA, the CDR3 is TGTGCCAGCAGCTACCCGGGCTCTGGGGCCAACGTCCTGACTTTC. Translating it yields CASSYPGSGANVLTF.